The subject of this entry is one T cell receptor beta chain. The antigen is unknown. TCRdb recomputed calls from the 5' RACE reads with MiXCR, one row per CDR3 protein. Of hundreds of thousands of distinct CDR3 sequences in the sample, 13% were seen once. Germline trimming cut 3 bases from V and 4 bases from J; bases unmatched to any gene: 8. The CDR3 spans 17 residues. Germline V gene data show CDR1 as KGHSH and CDR2 as LQKENI. This specimen comes from a study of T cells after yellow fever vaccination. The study's findings and limits: The CD4 and CD8 compartments had a small share of their clonotypes in common.

The V and J genes are TRBV18 and TRBJ1-4; 10 bases are shared with TRBD1. The starting material was PBMCs, obtained on the day of the yellow fever booster vaccination. This receptor was taken from a man younger than 40 who received the YFV17D yellow fever vaccine. The CDR3 spells CASSPDRGELINEKLFF. The CDR3 DNA sequence: TGTGCCAGCTCACCGGACAGGGGGGAATTGATTAATGAAAAACTGTTTTTT.